This T cell receptor (beta chain) was identified during a study of blood T cell repertoires in COVID-19. Repertoires were generated with immunoSEQ multiplex PCR, while TCRdb's copy carries only in-frame clones and drops some. In the table there are about 140,000 clones, 65% to 90% of which are singletons. This clone was seen only a few times. The CDR3 sequence is 14 residues long. CDR1 SNHLY and CDR2 FYNNEI come from the germline V gene. V lost 6 bases, J lost 4 bases, and 10 bases lay in between. The sequencing sample was made of peripheral blood. The TCR was taken from a man aged 55 to 70 with active or convalescent COVID-19. V is TRBV2 and J is TRBJ2-6; D is possibly TRBD2 (6 bases). CDR3 protein: CASRGTSGANVLTF. The CDR3 DNA is TGTGCCAGCAGAGGGACTTCCGGGGCCAACGTCCTGACTTTC.